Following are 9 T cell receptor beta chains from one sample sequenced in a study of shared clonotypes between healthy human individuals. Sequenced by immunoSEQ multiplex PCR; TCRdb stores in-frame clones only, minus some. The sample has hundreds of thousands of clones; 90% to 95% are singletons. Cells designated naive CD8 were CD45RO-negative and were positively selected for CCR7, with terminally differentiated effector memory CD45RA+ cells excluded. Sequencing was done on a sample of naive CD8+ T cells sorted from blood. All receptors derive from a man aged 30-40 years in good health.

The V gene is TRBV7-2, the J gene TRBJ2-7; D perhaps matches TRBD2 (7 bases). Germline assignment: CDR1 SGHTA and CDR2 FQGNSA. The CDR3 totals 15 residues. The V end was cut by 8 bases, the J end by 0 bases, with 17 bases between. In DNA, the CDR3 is TGTGCCAGCCTGTGGGGGGGGCCCAGCTCCTACGAGCAGTACTTC. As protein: CASLWGGPSSYEQYF.

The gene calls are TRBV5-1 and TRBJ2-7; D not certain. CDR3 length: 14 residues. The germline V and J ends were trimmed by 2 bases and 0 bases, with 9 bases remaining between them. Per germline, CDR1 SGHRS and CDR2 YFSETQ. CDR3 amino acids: CASSLPEHSYEQYF. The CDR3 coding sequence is TGCGCCAGCAGCTTACCGGAACACTCCTACGAGCAGTACTTC.

In DNA form, the CDR3 reads TGTGCCAGCAGGCCACTTTTTCCGGCAGCCTCTGGAAACACCATATATTTT. This codes for CASRPLFPAASGNTIYF. The rearrangement uses TRBV28 and TRBJ1-3; D unresolved. In germline, CDR1 is MDHEN, CDR2 SYDVKM. The CDR3 runs to 17 residues. V shed 6 bases and J shed 0 bases, with 18 bases lying between them.

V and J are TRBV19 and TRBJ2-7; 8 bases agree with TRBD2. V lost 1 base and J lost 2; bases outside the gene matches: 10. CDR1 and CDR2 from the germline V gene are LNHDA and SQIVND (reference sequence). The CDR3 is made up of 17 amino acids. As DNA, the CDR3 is TGTGCCAGTAGTATAGGCCACGGCGGGAGGCACACCTACGAGCAGTACTTC. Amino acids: CASSIGHGGRHTYEQYF.

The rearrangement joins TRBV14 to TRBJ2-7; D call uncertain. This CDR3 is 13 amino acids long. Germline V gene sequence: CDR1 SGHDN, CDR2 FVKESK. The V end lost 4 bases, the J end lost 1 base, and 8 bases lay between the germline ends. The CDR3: CASSLGASYEQYF. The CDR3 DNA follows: TGTGCCAGCAGCCTCGGCGCATCCTACGAGCAGTACTTC.

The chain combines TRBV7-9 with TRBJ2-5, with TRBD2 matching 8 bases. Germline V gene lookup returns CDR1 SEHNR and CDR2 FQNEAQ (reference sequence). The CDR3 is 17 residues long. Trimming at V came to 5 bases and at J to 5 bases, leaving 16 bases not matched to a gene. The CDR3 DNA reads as TGTGCCAGCAGCAGTAGGTTCCGGGAGGGGTCAAGGGAGACCCAGTACTTC. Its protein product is CASSSRFREGSRETQYF.

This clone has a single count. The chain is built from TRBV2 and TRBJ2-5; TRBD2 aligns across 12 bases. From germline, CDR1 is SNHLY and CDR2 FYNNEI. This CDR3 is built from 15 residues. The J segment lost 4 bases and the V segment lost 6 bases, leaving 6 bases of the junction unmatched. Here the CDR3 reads CASRGASGRAETQYF. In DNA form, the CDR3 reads TGTGCCAGCAGGGGGGCTAGCGGGAGGGCAGAGACCCAGTACTTC.

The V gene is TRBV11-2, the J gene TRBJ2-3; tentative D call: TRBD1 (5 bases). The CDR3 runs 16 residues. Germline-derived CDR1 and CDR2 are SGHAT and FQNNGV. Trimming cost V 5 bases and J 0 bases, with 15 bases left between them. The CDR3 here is CASSEEWGSSTDTQYF. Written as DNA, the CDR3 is TGTGCCAGCAGCGAAGAATGGGGCTCTAGCACAGATACGCAGTATTTT.

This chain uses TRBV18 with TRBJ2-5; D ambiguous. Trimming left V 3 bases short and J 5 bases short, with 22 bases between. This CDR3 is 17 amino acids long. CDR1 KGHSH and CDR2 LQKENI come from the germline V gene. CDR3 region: CASSPEMTSPNLETQYF. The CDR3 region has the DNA TGTGCCAGCTCACCGGAGATGACCTCCCCCAATTTGGAGACCCAGTACTTC.